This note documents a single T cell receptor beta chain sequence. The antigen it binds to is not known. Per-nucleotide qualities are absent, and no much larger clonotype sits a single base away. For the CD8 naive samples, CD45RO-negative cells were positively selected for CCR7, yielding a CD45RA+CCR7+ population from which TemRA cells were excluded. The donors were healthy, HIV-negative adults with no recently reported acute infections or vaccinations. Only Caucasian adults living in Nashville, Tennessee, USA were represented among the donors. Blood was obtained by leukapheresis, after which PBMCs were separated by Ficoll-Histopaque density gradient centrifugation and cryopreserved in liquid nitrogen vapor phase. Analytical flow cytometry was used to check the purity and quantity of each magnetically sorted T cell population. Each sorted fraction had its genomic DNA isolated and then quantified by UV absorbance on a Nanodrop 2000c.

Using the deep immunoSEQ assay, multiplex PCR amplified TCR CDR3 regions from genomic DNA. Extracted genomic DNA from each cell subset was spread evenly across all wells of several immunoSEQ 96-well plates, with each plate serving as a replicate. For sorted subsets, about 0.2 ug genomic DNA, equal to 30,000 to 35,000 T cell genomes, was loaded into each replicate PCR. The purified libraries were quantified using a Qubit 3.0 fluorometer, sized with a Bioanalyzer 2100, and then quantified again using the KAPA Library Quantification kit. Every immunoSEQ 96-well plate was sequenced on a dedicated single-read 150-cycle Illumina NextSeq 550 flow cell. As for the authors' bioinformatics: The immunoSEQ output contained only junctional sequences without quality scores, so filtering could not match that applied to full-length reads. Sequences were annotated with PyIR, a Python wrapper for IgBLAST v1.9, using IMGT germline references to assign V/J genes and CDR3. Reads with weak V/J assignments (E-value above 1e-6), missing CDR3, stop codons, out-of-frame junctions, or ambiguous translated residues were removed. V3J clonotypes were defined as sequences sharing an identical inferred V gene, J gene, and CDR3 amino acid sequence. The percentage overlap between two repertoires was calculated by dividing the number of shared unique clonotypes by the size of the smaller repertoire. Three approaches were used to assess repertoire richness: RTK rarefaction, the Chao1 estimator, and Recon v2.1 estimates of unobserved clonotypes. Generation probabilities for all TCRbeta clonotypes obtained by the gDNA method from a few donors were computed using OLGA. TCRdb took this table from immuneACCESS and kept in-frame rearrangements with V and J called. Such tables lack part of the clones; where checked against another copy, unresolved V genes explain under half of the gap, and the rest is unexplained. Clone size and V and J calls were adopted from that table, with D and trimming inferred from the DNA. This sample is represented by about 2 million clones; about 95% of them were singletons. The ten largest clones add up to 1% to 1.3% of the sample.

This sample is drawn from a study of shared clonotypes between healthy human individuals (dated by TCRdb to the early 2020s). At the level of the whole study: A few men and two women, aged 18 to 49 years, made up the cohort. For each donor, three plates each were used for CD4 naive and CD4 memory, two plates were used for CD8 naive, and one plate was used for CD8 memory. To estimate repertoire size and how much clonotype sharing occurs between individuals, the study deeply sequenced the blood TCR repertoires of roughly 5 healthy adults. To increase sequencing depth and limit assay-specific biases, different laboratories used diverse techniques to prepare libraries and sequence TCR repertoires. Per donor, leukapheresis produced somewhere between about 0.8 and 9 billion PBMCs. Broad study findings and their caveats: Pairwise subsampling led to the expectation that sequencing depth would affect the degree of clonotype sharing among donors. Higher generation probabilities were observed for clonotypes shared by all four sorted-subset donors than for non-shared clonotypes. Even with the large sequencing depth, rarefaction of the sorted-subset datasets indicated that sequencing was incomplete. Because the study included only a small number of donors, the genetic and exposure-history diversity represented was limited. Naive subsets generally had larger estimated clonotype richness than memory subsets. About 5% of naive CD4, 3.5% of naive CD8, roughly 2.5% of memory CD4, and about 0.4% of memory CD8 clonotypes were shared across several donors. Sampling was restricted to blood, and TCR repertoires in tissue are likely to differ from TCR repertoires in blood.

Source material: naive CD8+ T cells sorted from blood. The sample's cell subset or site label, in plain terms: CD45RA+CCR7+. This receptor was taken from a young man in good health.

The DNA reads as follows: TGTGCCAGCAGTGATGGGGCAGCAGAGGGTATGGAAAAACTGTTTTTT. This is translated as CASSDGAAEGMEKLFF. Rearrangement joined TRBV2 to TRBJ1-4, with a weak D call of TRBD1 (5 bases match). The CDR3 sequence holds 16 residues, the cysteine and phenylalanine included. Of the read, only the CDR3 DNA is kept; its 48 bases are in frame from base 1. Reading the germline V gene gives CDR1 SNHLY and CDR2 FYNNEI. Trimming at the junction amounts to 3 bases on V and 8 bases on J, and the germline ends lie 19 bases apart.